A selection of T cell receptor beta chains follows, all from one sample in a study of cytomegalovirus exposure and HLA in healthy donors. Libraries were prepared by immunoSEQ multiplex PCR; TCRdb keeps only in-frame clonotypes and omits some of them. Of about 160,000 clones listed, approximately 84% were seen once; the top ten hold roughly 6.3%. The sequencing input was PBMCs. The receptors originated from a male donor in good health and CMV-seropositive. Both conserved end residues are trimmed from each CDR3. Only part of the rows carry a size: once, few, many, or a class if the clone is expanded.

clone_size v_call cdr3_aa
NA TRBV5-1 ASSLKGHYEQY
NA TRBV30 AWSVRGQLNQPQH
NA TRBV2 ASSEWGGGTEAF
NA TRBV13 ASSWGQTNTGELF
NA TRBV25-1 ASSAEDRVYGYT
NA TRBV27 ASTLVGTSRFNEQF
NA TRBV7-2 ASSLRSPLNTEAF
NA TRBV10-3 AISGRGGSSYEQY
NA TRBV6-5 ASSVYEGNTIY
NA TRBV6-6 ASSPPPGGGPDEQY
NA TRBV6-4 ASSFRTSGPFGTDTQY
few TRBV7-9 ASSHRDSPSYEQY
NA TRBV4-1 ASSPGGVPYEQY
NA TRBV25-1 ATSATSGTDTQY
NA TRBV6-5 ASRPGSGRGETQY
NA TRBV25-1 ASSESAGYTEAF
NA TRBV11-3 ASSLVGSEKLF
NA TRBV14 ASSMGQFYGYT
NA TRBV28 ASSGTGGPSGNPYEQY
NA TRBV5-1 ASSPGLDSDTQY
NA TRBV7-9 ASSPFGEREQF
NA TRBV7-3 ASSNPRVGGNTIY
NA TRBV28 ASKPQGKGSNQPQH
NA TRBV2 ASSGSGQASNQPQH
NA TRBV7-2 ASSLGQGAYNSPLH
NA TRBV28 ASTVTGLRNEAF
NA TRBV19 ASSIGTRLFGTEAF
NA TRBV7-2 ASRSASGTDTQY
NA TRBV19 ASSIGTSGRGETQY
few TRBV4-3 ASSHIADRSSYEQY
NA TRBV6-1 ATLLMDRVGGYT
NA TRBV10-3 AITTGGIYEQY
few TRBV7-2 ASSSASVLGGQY
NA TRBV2 ASSAQDRGGGYT
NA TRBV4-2 ATQAPSYEQY
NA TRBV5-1 ASSTGTANQPQH
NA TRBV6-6 ASCFRGREQY
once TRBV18 ASSPPGGTLSYEQY
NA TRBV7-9 SSSNRDSPLFSYEQY
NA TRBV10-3 AISERASGYQETQY
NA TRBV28 ASGRQGNVYGYT
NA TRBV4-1 ASSHERGAGYGYT
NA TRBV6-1 ASSEPGGASAYT
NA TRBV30 AWSALGAAGGEQF
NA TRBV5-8 ASSWGSTGVEKLF
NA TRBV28 ASSLSGGNEQF
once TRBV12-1 ASSILLQGAKETQY
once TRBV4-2 ASSHRRREGRYHEQY